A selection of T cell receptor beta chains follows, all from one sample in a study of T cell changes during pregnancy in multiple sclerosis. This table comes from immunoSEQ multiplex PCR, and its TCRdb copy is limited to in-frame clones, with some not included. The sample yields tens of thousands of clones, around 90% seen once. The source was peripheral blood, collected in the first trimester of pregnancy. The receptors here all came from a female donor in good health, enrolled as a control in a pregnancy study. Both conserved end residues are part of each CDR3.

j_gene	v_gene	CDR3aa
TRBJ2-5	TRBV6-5	CASSYSNGPLTAQYF
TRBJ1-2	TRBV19	CASSIAREGDRGVFFDYGYTF
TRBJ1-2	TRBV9	CASSESSGTGNNGYTF
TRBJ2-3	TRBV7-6	CASSLIIDTQYF
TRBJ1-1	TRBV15	CATSRARGSTEAFF
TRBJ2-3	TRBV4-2	CASSQGSGGISTDTQYF
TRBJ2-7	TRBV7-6	CASSSPRGRGEQYF
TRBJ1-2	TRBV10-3	CAISRGGDPLGGYTF
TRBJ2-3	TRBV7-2	CASSLVSAGGITDTQYF
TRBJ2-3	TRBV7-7	CASSPLDSLTDTQYF
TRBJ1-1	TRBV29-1	CSAGGGGVTEAFF
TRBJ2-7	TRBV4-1	CASSQLGTVYNEQYF
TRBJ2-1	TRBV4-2	CASSQASEVNEQFF
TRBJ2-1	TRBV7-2	CASSLAVAGGNEQFF
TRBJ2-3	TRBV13	CASSPPRDTQYF
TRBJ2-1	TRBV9	CASSLLAASYNEQFF
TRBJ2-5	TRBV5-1	CASSTDRTETQYF
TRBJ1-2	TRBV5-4	CASSPDLRGGYTF
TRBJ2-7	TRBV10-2	CASTGWGQHDSYEQYF
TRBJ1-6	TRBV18	CASSPDRVNSPLHF
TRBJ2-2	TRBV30	CARRRGGELFF
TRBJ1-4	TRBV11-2	CASSLVRGNEKLFF
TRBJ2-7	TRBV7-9	CASSLDPAETSYEQYF
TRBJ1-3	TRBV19	CASRRQGDTGNTIYF
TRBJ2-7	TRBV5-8	CASSGDRGPYEQYF
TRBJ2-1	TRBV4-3	CASSLSGGVYNEQFF
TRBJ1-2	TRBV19	CASTRETVQRLPGGYTF
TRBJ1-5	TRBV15	CATSRDGLPGYSNQPQHF
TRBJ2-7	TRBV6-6	CASRRDGDYEQYF
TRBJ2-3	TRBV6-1	CASRSSGPSTDTQYF
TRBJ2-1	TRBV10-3	CAITGTTSSYNEQFF
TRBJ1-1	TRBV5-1	CASSPTANTEAFF
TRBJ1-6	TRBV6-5	CASSSGGNSPLHF
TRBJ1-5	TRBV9	CASSVAGEGNQPQHF
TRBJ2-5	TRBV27	CASSLSGGSGETQYF
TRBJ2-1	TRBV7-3	CASTTTPSEQFF
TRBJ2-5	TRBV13	CASSLGRREGRETQYF
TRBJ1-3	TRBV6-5	CASSARGKGNTIYF
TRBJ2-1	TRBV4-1	CASSQEGKFLGSNRALFGEQFF
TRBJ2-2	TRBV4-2	CASSQDLTGRTGELFF
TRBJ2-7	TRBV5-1	CASSPRGSGGANEQYF
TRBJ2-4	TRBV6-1	CASSEDPEGGNIQYF
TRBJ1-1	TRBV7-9	CASSFNRGRWTEAFF
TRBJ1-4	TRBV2	CASSGNREGEKLFF
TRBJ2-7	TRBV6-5	CASSTQGQGIEQYF
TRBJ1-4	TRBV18	CASSPATAGEKLFF
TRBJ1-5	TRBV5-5	CASSLGLDRAGQPQHF
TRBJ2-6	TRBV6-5	CASSYSIASSNVLTF
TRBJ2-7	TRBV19	CASSPVRGRSRDEQYF
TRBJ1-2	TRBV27	CASSPTQTVYGYTF
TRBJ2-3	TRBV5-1	CASSLITGGSTDTQYF
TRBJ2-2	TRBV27	CASSLGQFPGELFF
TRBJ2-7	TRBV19	CASSIGASYEQYF
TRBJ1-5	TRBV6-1	CASKPGIEYQPQHF